The 13 T cell receptor beta chains below were found in one sample sequenced in a study of early T cells in non-severe SARS-CoV-2 infection. Using its own MiXCR run on the 5' RACE reads, TCRdb lists one record per CDR3 protein. The sample lists roughly 46,000 distinct CDR3 sequences, around 10% occurring once. The source was whole blood, collected at baseline. The receptors stem from an adult who was a healthcare worker with PCR-confirmed SARS-CoV-2 infection or an uninfected control (not recorded which).

This chain links TRBV19 with TRBJ1-5; D is ambiguous. From germline, CDR1 is LNHDA and CDR2 SQIVND (reference sequence). The CDR3 contains 13 residues. V was clipped by 1 base and J by 2 bases, with 3 bases between them. Here the CDR3 DNA reads TGTGCCAGTAGTATAGGCGGCAATCAGCCCCAGCATTTT. Protein product: CASSIGGNQPQHF.

This chain uses TRBV29-1 with TRBJ2-7, with 9 nucleotides matching TRBD2. Germline lookup yields CDR1 SQVTM and CDR2 ANQGSEA. Trimming removed 5 bases from V and 6 bases from J; junction bases left unmatched: 2. The CDR3 is 11 residues long. Written as DNA, the CDR3 is TGCAGCGTTATTAGCGGGAGCGAGCAGTACTTC. Encoded protein: CSVISGSEQYF.

At least ten counts were recorded for this clonotype. This chain uses TRBV12-3 or TRBV12-4 with TRBJ2-5; 9 bases agree with TRBD2. The V gene end was trimmed by 5 bases and the J gene end by 4 bases; junction bases not matched to a gene: 5. This CDR3 comprises 14 residues. In DNA, the CDR3 is TGTGCCAGCAGTCCCCCGACTAGCGGAGAGACCCAGTACTTC. It yields the protein CASSPPTSGETQYF.

In this sample, this clonotype turned up many times. This chain links TRBV6-1 with TRBJ2-1, with 8 bases matching TRBD2. The CDR3 has 16 residues. The junction had 7 bases not matched to a gene; V was cut back by 3 bases and J by 3 bases. Germline lookup yields CDR1 MNHNS and CDR2 SASEGT. CDR3 DNA: TGTGCCAGCAGTGACTCAGCGGGAGTCTACTACAATGAGCAGTTCTTC. The encoded protein is CASSDSAGVYYNEQFF.

V is TRBV2 and J is TRBJ2-7; a weak D match, TRBD1 (6 bases). The germline gives CDR1 SNHLY, CDR2 FYNNEI. V dropped 3 bases and J dropped 0 bases, with 12 bases sitting between them. This CDR3 has 15 amino acids. The CDR3 DNA sequence: TGTGCCAGCAGTGACGTCAGCAGGGGCTCCTACGAGCAGTACTTC. Translation: CASSDVSRGSYEQYF.

This clonotype was detected once. V gene TRBV20-1 combines with J gene TRBJ2-5; 8 positions match TRBD2. The V segment lost 5 bases and the J segment 4 bases; nucleotides outside the gene matches: 9. Germline V lookup: CDR1 DFQATT, CDR2 SNEGSKA (reference sequence). The CDR3 runs 14 residues. The CDR3 DNA is TGCAGTGCTGCAGCGGGAGATGGCATAGAGACCCAGTACTTC. The encoded protein is CSAAAGDGIETQYF.

This chain links TRBV3-1 with TRBJ2-7; D is unresolved. V was trimmed by 1 base and J by 5 bases, leaving 9 bases between them. There are 13 residues in the CDR3. Per germline, CDR1 LGHDT and CDR2 YNNKEL (reference sequence). The CDR3 region is CASSQVGAHEQYF. The CDR3 DNA follows: TGTGCCAGCAGCCAAGTCGGCGCACACGAGCAGTACTTC.

Many counts were recorded for this clonotype. The chain has TRBV7-9 and TRBJ2-3; the D gene is possibly TRBD1 (5 bases). Looked up from germline, CDR1 is SEHNR and CDR2 is FQNEAQ (reference sequence). With 5 bases removed from V and 2 bases from J, the gap between germline ends came to 11 bases. The CDR3 is 14 residues long. The CDR3 coding sequence is TGTGCCAGCAGCCAAGGGGTTAACACAGATACGCAGTATTTT. Amino acid sequence: CASSQGVNTDTQYF.

V usage is TRBV7-2 and J usage is TRBJ2-5, with a possible D match to TRBD2 (6 bases). Germline loops: CDR1 SGHTA, CDR2 FQGNSA. This CDR3 is built from 13 residues. Trimming took off 5 bases at V and 1 base at J, with 8 bases between the two ends. The CDR3 coding sequence is TGTGCCAGCAGCCGGGACTTCCAAGAGACCCAGTACTTC. It is translated as CASSRDFQETQYF. The full variable domain, its missing parts supplied by reference TRBV7-2 and TRBJ2-5, is GAGVSQSPSNKVTEKGKDVELRCDPISGHTALYWYRQSLGQGLEFLIYFQGNSAPDKSGLPSDRFSAERTGGSVSTLTIQRTQQEDSAVYLCASSRDFQETQYFGPGTRLLVL.

This clonotype was counted only a few times. The chain recombines TRBV2 with TRBJ1-2, with a tentative D call TRBD1 (5 bases). Trimming cost V 0 bases and J 13 bases, with 15 bases left between them. From germline, CDR1 is SNHLY and CDR2 FYNNEI. The CDR3 is made up of 13 amino acids. As DNA, the CDR3 is TGTGCCAGCAGTGAAGCAACGCGAGGGGTTTTCACCTTC. Its protein product is CASSEATRGVFTF.

V is TRBV7-8 and J is TRBJ2-7; D may be TRBD1 (6 bases). The CDR3 is made up of 11 amino acids. V lost 4 bases and J 7 bases, leaving 8 bases between the germline ends. CDR1 is SGHVS and CDR2 is FQNEAQ in the germline V gene. As DNA, the CDR3 is TGTGCCAGCAGCTCTCAGGGGGAGCAGTACTTC. Translation: CASSSQGEQYF.

This clonotype showed up just a few times. The chain employs TRBV19 and TRBJ1-4, with TRBD1 as a possible D gene (5 bases). V shed 2 bases and J shed 6 bases, with 7 bases lying between them. The CDR3 loop spans 13 amino acids. Germline CDR1 and CDR2: LNHDA and SQIVND (reference sequence). CDR3 DNA: TGTGCCAGTAGTATACTGGGGGATGAAAAACTGTTTTTT. Amino acids: CASSILGDEKLFF.

The chain combines TRBV12-5 with TRBJ2-1, with TRBD2 identical over 8 bases. This CDR3 comprises 13 residues. J was trimmed by 7 bases and V by 6 bases; bases with no gene match: 5. CDR1 is LGHNT, CDR2 FRNRAP, per germline. The CDR3 DNA follows: TGTGCTAGTGGCCGCACTAGCGGAAATGAGCAGTTCTTC. Translated, it gives CASGRTSGNEQFF.